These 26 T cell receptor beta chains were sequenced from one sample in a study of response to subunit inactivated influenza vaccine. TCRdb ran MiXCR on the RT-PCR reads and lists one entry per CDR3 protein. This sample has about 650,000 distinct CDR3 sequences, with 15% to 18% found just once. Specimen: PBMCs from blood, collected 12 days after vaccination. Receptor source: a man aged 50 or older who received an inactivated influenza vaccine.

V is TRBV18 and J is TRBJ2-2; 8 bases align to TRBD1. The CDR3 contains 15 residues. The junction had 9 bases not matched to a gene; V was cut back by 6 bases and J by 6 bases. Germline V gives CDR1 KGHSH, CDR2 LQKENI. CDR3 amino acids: CASSASGTGPGELFF. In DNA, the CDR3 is TGTGCCAGCTCTGCGTCCGGGACAGGCCCCGGGGAGCTGTTTTTT.

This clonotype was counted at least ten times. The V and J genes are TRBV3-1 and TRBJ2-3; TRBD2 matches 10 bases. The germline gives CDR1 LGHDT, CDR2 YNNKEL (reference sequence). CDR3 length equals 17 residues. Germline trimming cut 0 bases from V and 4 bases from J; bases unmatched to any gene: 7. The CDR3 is CASSQDRAGGRSDTQYF. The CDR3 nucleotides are TGTGCCAGCAGCCAAGATAGAGCGGGGGGGCGGTCAGATACGCAGTATTTT.

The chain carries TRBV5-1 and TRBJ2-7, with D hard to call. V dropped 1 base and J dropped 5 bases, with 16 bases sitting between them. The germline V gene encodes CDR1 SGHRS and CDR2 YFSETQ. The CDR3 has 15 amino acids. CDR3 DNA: TGCGCCAGCAGCTTGAGGTCCGGGCAGGCGAACGAGCAGTACTTC. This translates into CASSLRSGQANEQYF. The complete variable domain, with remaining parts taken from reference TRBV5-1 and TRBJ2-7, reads KAGVTQTPRYLIKTRGQQVTLSCSPISGHRSVSWYQQTPGQGLQFLFEYFSETQRNKGNFPGRFSGRQFSNSRSEMNVSTLELGDSALYLCASSLRSGQANEQYFGPGTRLTVT.

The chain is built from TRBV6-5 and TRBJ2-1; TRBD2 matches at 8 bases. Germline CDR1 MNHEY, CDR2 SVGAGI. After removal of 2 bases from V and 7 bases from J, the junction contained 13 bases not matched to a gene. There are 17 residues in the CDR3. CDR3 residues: CASSYGGGVAGLNEQFF. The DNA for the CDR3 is TGTGCCAGCAGTTACGGGGGAGGTGTAGCGGGATTAAATGAGCAGTTCTTC.

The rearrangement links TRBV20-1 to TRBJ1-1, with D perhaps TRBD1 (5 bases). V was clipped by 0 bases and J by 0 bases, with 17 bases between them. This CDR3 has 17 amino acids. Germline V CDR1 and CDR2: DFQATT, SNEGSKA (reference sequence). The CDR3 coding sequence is TGCAGTGCTAGAGATCGGACTAGGACACTCATGAACACTGAAGCTTTCTTT. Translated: CSARDRTRTLMNTEAFF.

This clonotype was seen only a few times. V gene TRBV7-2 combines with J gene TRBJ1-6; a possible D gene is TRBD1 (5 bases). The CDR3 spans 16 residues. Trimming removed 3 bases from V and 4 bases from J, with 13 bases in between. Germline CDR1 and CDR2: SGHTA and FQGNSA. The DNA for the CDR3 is TGTGCCAGCAGCTTCCAGGGTGGAGCTTATAATTCACCCCTCCACTTT. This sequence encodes CASSFQGGAYNSPLHF. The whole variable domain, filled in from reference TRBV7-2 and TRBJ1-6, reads GAGVSQSPSNKVTEKGKDVELRCDPISGHTALYWYRQSLGQGLEFLIYFQGNSAPDKSGLPSDRFSAERTGGSVSTLTIQRTQQEDSAVYLCASSFQGGAYNSPLHFGNGTRLTVT.

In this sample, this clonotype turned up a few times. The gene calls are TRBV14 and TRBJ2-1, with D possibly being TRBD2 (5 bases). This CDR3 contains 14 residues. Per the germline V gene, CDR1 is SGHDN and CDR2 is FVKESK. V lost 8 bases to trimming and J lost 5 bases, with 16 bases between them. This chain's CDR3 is CASGLSGNNNEQFF. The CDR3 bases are TGTGCCAGCGGACTGAGCGGAAACAACAATGAGCAGTTCTTC.

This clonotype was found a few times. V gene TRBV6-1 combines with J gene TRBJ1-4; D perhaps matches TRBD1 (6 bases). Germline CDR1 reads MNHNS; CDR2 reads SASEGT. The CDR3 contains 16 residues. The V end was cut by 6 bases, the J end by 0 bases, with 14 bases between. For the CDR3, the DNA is TGTGCCAGCAGGCAGAGGGGGGCAGCAACTAATGAAAAACTGTTTTTT. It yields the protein CASRQRGAATNEKLFF.

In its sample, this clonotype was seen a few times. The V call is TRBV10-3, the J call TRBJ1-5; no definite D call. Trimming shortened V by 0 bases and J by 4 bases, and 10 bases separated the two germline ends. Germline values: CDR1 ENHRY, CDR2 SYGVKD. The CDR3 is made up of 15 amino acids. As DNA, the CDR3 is TGTGCCATCAGTGAGTCCCACGGTCTAAATCAGCCCCAGCATTTT. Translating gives CAISESHGLNQPQHF.

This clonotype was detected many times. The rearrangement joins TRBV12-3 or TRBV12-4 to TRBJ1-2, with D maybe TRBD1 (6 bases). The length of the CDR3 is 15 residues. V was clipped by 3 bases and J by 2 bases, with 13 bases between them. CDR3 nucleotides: TGTGCCAGCAGTTTGAGGACAGCCCTAAACTATGGCTACACCTTC. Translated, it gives CASSLRTALNYGYTF.

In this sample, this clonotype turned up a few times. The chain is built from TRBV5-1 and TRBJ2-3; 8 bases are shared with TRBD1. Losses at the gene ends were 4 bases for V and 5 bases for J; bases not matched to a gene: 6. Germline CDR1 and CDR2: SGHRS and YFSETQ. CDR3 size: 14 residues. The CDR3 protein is CASSVTGAGDTQYF. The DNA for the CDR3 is TGCGCCAGCAGCGTGACAGGGGCTGGAGATACGCAGTATTTT.

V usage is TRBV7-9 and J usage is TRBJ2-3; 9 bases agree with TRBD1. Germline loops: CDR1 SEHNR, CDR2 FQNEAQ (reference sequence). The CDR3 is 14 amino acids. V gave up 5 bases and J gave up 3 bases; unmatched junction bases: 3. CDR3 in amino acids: CASSHRGQTDTQYF. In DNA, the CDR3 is TGTGCCAGCAGCCACAGGGGGCAGACAGATACGCAGTATTTT.

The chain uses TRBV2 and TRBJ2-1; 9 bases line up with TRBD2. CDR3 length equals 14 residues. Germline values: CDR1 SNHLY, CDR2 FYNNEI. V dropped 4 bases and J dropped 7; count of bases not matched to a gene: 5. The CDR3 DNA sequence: TGTGCCAGCAGTGGGGGACTAGCTTTAAATGAGCAGTTCTTC. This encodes CASSGGLALNEQFF.

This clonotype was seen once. In DNA, the CDR3 is TGCAGTGGAGAGGACAGGTTGCGCTCCTACGAGCAGTACTTC. Translating gives CSGEDRLRSYEQYF. This sequence joins TRBV20-1 and TRBJ2-7; 7 nucleotides match TRBD1. CDR1 is DFQATT and CDR2 is SNEGSKA in the germline V gene (reference sequence). V shed 7 bases, J shed 0 bases, and the junction held 9 bases outside the gene matches. The CDR3 extends over 14 amino acids.

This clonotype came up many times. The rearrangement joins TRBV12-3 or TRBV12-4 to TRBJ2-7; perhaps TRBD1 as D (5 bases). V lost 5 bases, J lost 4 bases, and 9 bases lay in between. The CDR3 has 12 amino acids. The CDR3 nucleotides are TGTGCCAGCAGTCAGACAGCTTACGAGCAGTACTTC. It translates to CASSQTAYEQYF.

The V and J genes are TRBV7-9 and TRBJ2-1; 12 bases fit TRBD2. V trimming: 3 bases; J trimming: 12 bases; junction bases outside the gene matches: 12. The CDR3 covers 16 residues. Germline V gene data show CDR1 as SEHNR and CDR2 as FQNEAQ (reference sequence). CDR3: CASSFATSGSGAAQFF. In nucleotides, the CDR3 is TGTGCCAGCAGCTTCGCGACTAGCGGGAGCGGAGCGGCGCAGTTCTTC. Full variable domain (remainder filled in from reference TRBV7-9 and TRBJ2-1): DTGVSQNPRHKITKRGQNVTFRCDPISEHNRLYWYRQTLGQGPEFLTYFQNEAQLEKSRLLSDRFSAERPKGSFSTLEIQRTEQGDSAMYLCASSFATSGSGAAQFFGPGTRLTVL.

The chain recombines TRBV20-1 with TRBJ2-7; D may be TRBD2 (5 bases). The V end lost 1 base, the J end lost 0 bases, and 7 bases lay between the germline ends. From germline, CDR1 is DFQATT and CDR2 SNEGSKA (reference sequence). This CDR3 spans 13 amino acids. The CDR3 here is CSARGTSSYEQYF. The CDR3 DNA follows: TGCAGTGCTAGAGGGACTTCCTCCTACGAGCAGTACTTC.

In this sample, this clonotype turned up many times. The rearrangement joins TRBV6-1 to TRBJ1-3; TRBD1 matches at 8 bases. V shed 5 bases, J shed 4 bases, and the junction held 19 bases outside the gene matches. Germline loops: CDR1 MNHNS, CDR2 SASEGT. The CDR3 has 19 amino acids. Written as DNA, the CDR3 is TGTGCCAGCAGTACCATAGCCGGGACAGGATTTATCACGGGAAACACCATATATTTT. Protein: CASSTIAGTGFITGNTIYF.

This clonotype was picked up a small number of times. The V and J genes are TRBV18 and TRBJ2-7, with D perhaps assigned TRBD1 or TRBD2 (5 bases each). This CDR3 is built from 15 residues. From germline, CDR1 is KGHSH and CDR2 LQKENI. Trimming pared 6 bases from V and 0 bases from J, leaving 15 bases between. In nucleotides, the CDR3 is TGTGCCAGCTCTTCCGGGACGGAAAGCTCCTACGAGCAGTACTTC. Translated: CASSSGTESSYEQYF. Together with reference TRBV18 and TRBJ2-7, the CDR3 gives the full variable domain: NAGVMQNPRHLVRRRGQEARLRCSPMKGHSHVYWYRQLPEEGLKFMVYLQKENIIDESGMPKERFSAEFPKEGPSILRIQQVVRGDSAAYFCASSSGTESSYEQYFGPGTRLTVT.

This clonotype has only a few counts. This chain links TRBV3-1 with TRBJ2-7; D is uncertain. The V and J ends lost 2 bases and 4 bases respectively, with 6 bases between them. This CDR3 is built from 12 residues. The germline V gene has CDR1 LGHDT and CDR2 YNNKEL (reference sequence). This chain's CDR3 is CASSQRPYEQYF. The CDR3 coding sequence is TGTGCCAGCAGCCAACGCCCTTACGAGCAGTACTTC.

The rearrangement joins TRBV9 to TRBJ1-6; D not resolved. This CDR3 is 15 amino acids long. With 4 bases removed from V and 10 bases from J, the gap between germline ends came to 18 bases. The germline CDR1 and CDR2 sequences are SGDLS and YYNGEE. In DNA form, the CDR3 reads TGTGCCAGCAGCCCCACCCTCCACGCGGGGTCACCCCTCCACTTT. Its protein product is CASSPTLHAGSPLHF.

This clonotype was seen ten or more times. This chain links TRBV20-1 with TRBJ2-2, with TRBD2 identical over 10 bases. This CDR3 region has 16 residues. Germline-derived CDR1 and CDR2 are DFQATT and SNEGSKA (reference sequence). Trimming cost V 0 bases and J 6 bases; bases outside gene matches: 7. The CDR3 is CSARESSGRFAGELFF. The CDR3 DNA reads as TGCAGTGCTAGAGAGAGTAGCGGGAGGTTCGCCGGGGAGCTGTTTTTT.

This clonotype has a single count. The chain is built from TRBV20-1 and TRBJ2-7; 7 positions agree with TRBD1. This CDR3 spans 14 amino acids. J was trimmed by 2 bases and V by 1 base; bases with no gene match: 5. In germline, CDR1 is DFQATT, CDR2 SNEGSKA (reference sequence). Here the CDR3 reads CSARAEGAAYEQYF. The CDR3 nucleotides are TGCAGTGCTAGAGCCGAGGGGGCCGCCTACGAGCAGTACTTC.

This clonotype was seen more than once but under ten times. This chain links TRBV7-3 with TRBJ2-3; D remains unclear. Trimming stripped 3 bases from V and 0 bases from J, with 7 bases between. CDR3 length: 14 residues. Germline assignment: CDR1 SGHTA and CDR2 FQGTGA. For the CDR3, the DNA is TGTGCCAGCAGCTTCGGCAAGAGCACAGATACGCAGTATTTT. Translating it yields CASSFGKSTDTQYF.

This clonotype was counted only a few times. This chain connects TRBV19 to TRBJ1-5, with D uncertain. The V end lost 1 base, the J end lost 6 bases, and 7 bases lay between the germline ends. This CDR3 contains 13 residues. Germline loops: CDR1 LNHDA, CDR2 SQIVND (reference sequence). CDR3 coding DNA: TGTGCCAGTAGTATAGTGTCTCCTCAGCCCCAGCATTTT. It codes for CASSIVSPQPQHF.

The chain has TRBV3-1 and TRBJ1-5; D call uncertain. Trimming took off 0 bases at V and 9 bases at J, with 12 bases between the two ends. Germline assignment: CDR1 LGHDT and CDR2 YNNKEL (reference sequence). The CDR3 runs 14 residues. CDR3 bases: TGTGCCAGCAGCCAAGATTTGGGCGGACGGCCCCAGCATTTT. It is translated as CASSQDLGGRPQHF.